Listed here are 14 T cell receptor beta chains from one sample, sequenced in a study of patients and donors after allogeneic stem cell transplantation. TCRdb recomputed calls from the RT-PCR reads with MiXCR, one row per CDR3 protein. The sample lists roughly 230,000 distinct CDR3 sequences, less than 15% occurring once. Sample: blood, either unsorted or a sorted T cell fraction (not recorded which). These receptors originate from a human donor who was either an allogeneic HSCT recipient or a stem cell or donor lymphocyte infusion donor (not recorded which). It is not recorded whose cells these are; they may come from a transplant donor.

This clonotype was found many times. The chain combines TRBV5-6 with TRBJ2-3; D is perhaps TRBD2 (5 bases). CDR1 is SGHDT, CDR2 YYEEEE, per germline. This CDR3 has 16 amino acids. Trimming pared 2 bases from V and 0 bases from J, leaving 13 bases between. The CDR3 region is CASSFSLAPSTDTQYF. CDR3 bases: TGTGCCAGCAGCTTTAGTCTAGCACCGAGCACAGATACGCAGTATTTT.

This clonotype showed up just a few times. The rearrangement joins TRBV6-1 to TRBJ1-2; 8 bases line up with TRBD1. The CDR3 length is 15 residues. With 6 bases clipped from V and 8 bases from J, the junction kept 14 bases outside the gene matches. CDR1 and CDR2 (germline): MNHNS, SASEGT. DNA for the CDR3: TGTGCCAGCAGGGTGACAGGGGCGAGGGAAGGCGGCTACACCTTC. Translated: CASRVTGAREGGYTF.

The chain carries TRBV6-1 and TRBJ2-7; D remains ambiguous. The CDR3 contains 14 residues. Germline CDR1 reads MNHNS; CDR2 reads SASEGT. Trimming took 5 bases from V and 0 from J, leaving 11 bases between them. CDR3 coding DNA: TGTGCCAGCAGTAGGGCTCCGAGCTCCTACGAGCAGTACTTC. Translating it yields CASSRAPSSYEQYF.

In its sample, this clonotype was seen many times. The V gene is TRBV27, the J gene TRBJ1-2; D is undetermined. Germline values: CDR1 MNHEY, CDR2 SMNVEV (reference sequence). The V gene lost 4 bases and the J gene lost 7 bases, with 10 bases spanning the gap. This CDR3 has 12 residues. This CDR3 is CASSSAVGGYTF. The CDR3 DNA reads TGTGCCAGCAGTTCCGCCGTTGGTGGCTACACCTTC.

The chain recombines TRBV7-3 with TRBJ1-1, with D maybe TRBD1 (5 bases). The germline V gene encodes CDR1 SGHTA and CDR2 FQGTGA. The CDR3 is 16 amino acids. Trimming cost V 0 bases and J 1 base, with 12 bases left between them. This CDR3 is CASSLTMQGGNTEAFF. The CDR3 nucleotides are TGTGCCAGCAGCTTAACTATGCAGGGCGGGAACACTGAAGCTTTCTTT.

Only a few counts were recorded for this clonotype. The chain links TRBV20-1 to TRBJ2-3, with 8 bases identical to TRBD2. The V and J ends lost 0 bases and 4 bases, in that order; junction bases with no gene match: 9. There are 16 residues in the CDR3. Germline values: CDR1 DFQATT, CDR2 SNEGSKA (reference sequence). The CDR3 is CSARDRRSGGADTQYF. CDR3 bases: TGCAGTGCTAGAGATCGGAGGAGCGGGGGTGCAGATACGCAGTATTTT.

This clonotype showed up just a few times. This chain connects TRBV3-1 to TRBJ1-1; the D gene is possibly TRBD1 (5 bases). The CDR3 is 14 amino acids. Trimming shortened V by 1 base and J by 6 bases, and 12 bases separated the two germline ends. The germline CDR1 and CDR2 sequences are LGHDT and YNNKEL (reference sequence). CDR3 protein: CASSQGQPNAEAFF. In nucleotides, the CDR3 is TGTGCCAGCAGCCAAGGACAGCCCAACGCTGAAGCTTTCTTT.

The chain joins TRBV6-1 to TRBJ2-3, with TRBD2 matching 12 bases. After removal of 6 bases from V and 0 bases from J, the junction contained 4 bases not matched to a gene. The CDR3 is 16 residues long. CDR1 and CDR2 (germline): MNHNS, SASEGT. In DNA, the CDR3 is TGTGCCAGCAGACTAGCGGGAGGACCTAGCACAGATACGCAGTATTTT. This translates into CASRLAGGPSTDTQYF.

The J gene is TRBJ2-1, the V gene TRBV11-2; D gene unclear. The ends were cut back, 8 bases at V and 7 bases at J, with 15 bases in the middle. This CDR3 spans 13 amino acids. CDR1 SGHAT and CDR2 FQNNGV come from the germline V gene. Here the CDR3 DNA reads TGTGCCAGCCTGGCGCTCATTAGGAATGAGCAGTTCTTC. Translation gives CASLALIRNEQFF. Full variable domain (rest looked up from reference TRBV11-2 and TRBJ2-1): EAGVAQSPRYKIIEKRQSVAFWCNPISGHATLYWYQQILGQGPKLLIQFQNNGVVDDSQLPKDRFSAERLKGVDSTLKIQPAKLEDSAVYLCASLALIRNEQFFGPGTRLTVL.

This clonotype was seen repeatedly, ten times or more. This sequence joins TRBV20-1 and TRBJ1-5; 7 bases map to TRBD1. This CDR3 spans 15 amino acids. The trim removed 3 bases at V and 1 base at J, leaving 6 bases unmatched. Germline CDR1 and CDR2: DFQATT and SNEGSKA (reference sequence). CDR3 coding DNA: TGCAGTGCTAGCGGGGGCAGGGGGAGCAATCAGCCCCAGCATTTT. Amino acids: CSASGGRGSNQPQHF.

The table lists this clonotype with many counts. The gene calls are TRBV7-2 and TRBJ2-2, with 9 positions matching TRBD2. The trim removed 6 bases at V and 7 bases at J, leaving 9 bases unmatched. The germline CDR1 and CDR2 sequences are SGHTA and FQGNSA. This CDR3 comprises 15 residues. The CDR3 region is CASRIQRGVSGELFF. CDR3 DNA sequence: TGTGCCAGCAGGATCCAGCGGGGGGTTAGCGGGGAGCTGTTTTTT.

The chain links TRBV7-2 to TRBJ2-1; no reliable D call. The CDR3 sequence is 14 residues long. The V gene's germline CDR1 is SGHTA and CDR2 FQGNSA. Deletions cut 5 bases from V and 3 bases from J, with 11 bases between. DNA of the CDR3: TGTGCCAGCAGCGCCCTCTACGACTACAATGAGCAGTTCTTC. Its protein is CASSALYDYNEQFF.

The count of this clonotype is one. The gene calls are TRBV6-1 and TRBJ2-5; 9 positions match TRBD1. The trim removed 6 bases at V and 5 bases at J, leaving 7 bases unmatched. The CDR3 sequence is 14 residues long. Germline V gene data show CDR1 as MNHNS and CDR2 as SASEGT. The CDR3 region has the DNA TGTGCCAGCAGGAGGCAGGGGACAGGGGAGACCCAGTACTTC. Translating gives CASRRQGTGETQYF.

This clonotype was found a few times. CDR3 DNA: TGTGCCAGCAATCGCGGGGGGGCCAGCTATGGCTACACCTTC. It specifies CASNRGGASYGYTF. The chain couples TRBV6-1 to TRBJ1-2, with D possibly matching TRBD1 (6 bases). CDR1 is MNHNS and CDR2 is SASEGT in the germline V gene. The CDR3 loop spans 14 amino acids. Trimming removed 7 bases at V and 4 bases at J, with 16 bases between.